What follows are 23 T cell receptor beta chains derived from one specimen sequenced in a study of cytomegalovirus exposure and HLA in healthy donors. The PCR used 60 Vbeta and 13 Jbeta primers. Generated by immunoSEQ multiplex PCR, the TCRdb table keeps only in-frame clones and is missing some. The table shows 80,000 to 90,000 clones, with around 80% occurring only once. The sample consisted of PBMCs. Every receptor here comes from a man aged 25-40 years in good health and CMV-seronegative.

The rearrangement uses TRBV6-4 and TRBJ2-1; 7 bases are a match to TRBD1. Germline lookup yields CDR1 MRHNA and CDR2 SNTAGT. This CDR3 region has 13 residues. Trimming took 4 bases from V and 4 from J; bases not matched to a gene: 1. The CDR3 spells CASSAQGYNEQFF. The CDR3 nucleotides are TGTGCCAGCAGTGCACAGGGGTACAATGAGCAGTTCTTC.

V is TRBV19 and J is TRBJ2-6, with D perhaps TRBD1 (6 bases). CDR1 is LNHDA and CDR2 is SQIVND in the germline V gene (reference sequence). The CDR3 spans 17 residues. The V end was cut by 6 bases, the J end by 1 base, with 16 bases between. CDR3 residues: CASSPPEGESGANVLTF. The CDR3 DNA is TGTGCCAGTAGCCCACCCGAGGGGGAATCTGGGGCCAACGTCCTGACTTTC.

This clone was observed a handful of times. The J gene is TRBJ2-3, the V gene TRBV6-4; 11 bases line up with TRBD2. The V segment lost 0 bases and the J segment 5 bases; nucleotides outside the gene matches: 1. Germline CDR1 and CDR2: MRHNA and SNTAGT. This CDR3 has 15 amino acids. The CDR3 loop is CASSDSGTSGDTQYF. CDR3 bases: TGTGCCAGCAGTGACTCCGGGACTAGCGGAGATACGCAGTATTTT.

The chain carries TRBV7-6 and TRBJ1-1; a possible D gene is TRBD1 (5 bases). Looked up from germline, CDR1 is SGHVS and CDR2 is FNYEAQ. Trimming took 3 bases from V and 3 from J, leaving 11 bases between them. The CDR3 is 14 amino acids. CDR3 sequence reads: CASSLGRGDTEAFF. The CDR3 bases are TGTGCCAGCAGCTTGGGACGGGGGGACACTGAAGCTTTCTTT.

The chain uses TRBV9 and TRBJ1-2; a possible D gene is TRBD1 (5 bases). This CDR3 spans 14 amino acids. Germline CDR1 is SGDLS and CDR2 is YYNGEE. V lost 5 bases, J lost 0 bases, and 11 bases lay in between. The DNA of the CDR3 is TGTGCCAGCAGGGGGCAGGTCTCTAACTATGGCTACACCTTC. This translates into CASRGQVSNYGYTF.

The gene calls are TRBV4-3 and TRBJ1-2; the match to TRBD1 covers 9 bases. CDR3 length equals 15 residues. Germline CDR1 and CDR2: LGHNA and YSLEER. J lost 8 bases, V lost 3 bases, and 10 bases had no gene match. CDR3 sequence: CASSQLRLGQGGYTF. DNA for the CDR3: TGCGCCAGCAGCCAGCTCAGACTTGGACAGGGGGGCTACACCTTC.

This clone was counted a single time. The junction departs from germline at one end; a sequencing error may be responsible. This sequence joins TRBV7-7 and TRBJ2-5, with D unresolved. This CDR3 region has 12 residues. The germline V gene has CDR1 SSHAT and CDR2 FNYEAQ (reference sequence). For the CDR3, the DNA is TGTGCTAGCAGCGAGAACGGGGAGACCCAGTACTTC. As protein: CASSENGETQYF.

This clone was seen more than once but under ten times. The chain recombines TRBV5-1 with TRBJ1-1; D ambiguous. The germline gives CDR1 SGHRS, CDR2 YFSETQ. V was clipped by 0 bases and J by 4 bases, with 7 bases between them. This CDR3 region has 13 residues. CDR3 sequence reads: CASSLDGVTEAFF. As DNA, the CDR3 is TGCGCCAGCAGCTTGGACGGGGTCACTGAAGCTTTCTTT.

The V gene is TRBV5-6, the J gene TRBJ2-7, with D possibly TRBD2 on 6 matching bases. The CDR3 runs 13 residues. Germline CDR1 is SGHDT and CDR2 is YYEEEE. Trimming cost V 4 bases and J 3 bases, with 11 bases left between them. In DNA form, the CDR3 reads TGTGCCAGCAGCCCGGAGGGAGACTACGAGCAGTACTTC. This translates into CASSPEGDYEQYF.

The chain links TRBV5-4 to TRBJ2-7, with 7 positions matching TRBD1. The junction had 1 base not matched to a gene; V was cut back by 1 base and J by 3 bases. This CDR3 spans 13 amino acids. Germline values: CDR1 SGHNT, CDR2 YYREEE (reference sequence). The CDR3 nucleotides are TGTGCCAGCAGCTTGAACAGGGGCTACGAGCAGTACTTC. Its translation: CASSLNRGYEQYF. Supplemented by reference TRBV5-4 and TRBJ2-7, the full variable domain reads ETGVTQSPTHLIKTRGQQVTLRCSSQSGHNTVSWYQQALGQGPQFIFQYYREEENGRGNFPPRFSGLQFPNYSSELNVNALELDDSALYLCASSLNRGYEQYFGPGTRLTVT.

In this sample, this clone turned up a few times. V gene TRBV6-5 combines with J gene TRBJ1-1; 7 bases fit TRBD1. The CDR3 length is 14 residues. V gave up 2 bases and J gave up 3 bases; unmatched junction bases: 3. Germline V gives CDR1 MNHEY, CDR2 SVGAGI. Here the CDR3 reads CASSYRGRDTEAFF. DNA for the CDR3: TGTGCCAGCAGTTACAGGGGGCGCGACACTGAAGCTTTCTTT.

On this clone itself: Other DNA sequences in the same sample also yield this CDR3. The chain uses TRBV7-6 and TRBJ2-5; D perhaps matches TRBD2 (6 bases). The germline CDR1 and CDR2 sequences are SGHVS and FNYEAQ. V was trimmed by 2 bases and J by 2 bases, leaving 9 bases between them. This CDR3 region has 14 residues. In DNA, the CDR3 is TGTGCCAGCAGCTTATCGCGGGGACAAGAGACCCAGTACTTC. Its translation: CASSLSRGQETQYF.

The chain has TRBV5-4 and TRBJ1-2, with a tentative D call TRBD1 (5 bases). Per germline, CDR1 SGHNT and CDR2 YYREEE (reference sequence). V gave up 1 base and J gave up 3 bases, with 10 bases separating them. The CDR3 extends over 14 amino acids. The CDR3 loop reads CASSLSGDHYGYTF. The CDR3 nucleotides are TGTGCCAGCAGCTTGTCGGGGGACCACTATGGCTACACCTTC.

The chain recombines TRBV4-2 with TRBJ2-3; 13 bases map to TRBD2. The CDR3 loop spans 18 amino acids. Losses at the gene ends were 5 bases for V and 1 base for J; bases not matched to a gene: 9. Germline loops: CDR1 LGHNA, CDR2 YNFKEQ. The CDR3 region is CASSSPGLAGTRTDTQYF. CDR3 DNA: TGTGCCAGCAGCTCGCCGGGACTAGCGGGGACCCGCACAGATACGCAGTATTTT.

This clone appeared a few times. V usage is TRBV28 and J usage is TRBJ2-5, with TRBD2 as a possible D gene (6 bases). V was cut by 3 bases and J by 2 bases, with 13 bases left in between. Germline V gene sequence: CDR1 MDHEN, CDR2 SYDVKM. The CDR3 has 15 residues. DNA for the CDR3: TGTGCCAGCAGTTTGGGACTGGGCAGACAAGAGACCCAGTACTTC. Translating gives CASSLGLGRQETQYF.

This clone was recorded once. The genes are TRBV19 and TRBJ2-7, with a weak D call TRBD2 (6 bases). V was pared by 4 bases and J by 2 bases, with 12 bases between. This CDR3 has 14 residues. In germline, CDR1 is LNHDA, CDR2 SQIVND (reference sequence). The CDR3 nucleotides read TGTGCCAGTAGTAGGGACTTTTCCACCTACGAGCAGTACTTC. It encodes CASSRDFSTYEQYF.

The J gene is TRBJ2-1, the V gene TRBV6-1; possibly TRBD2 for D (5 bases). Germline CDR1 and CDR2: MNHNS and SASEGT. Trimming took 3 bases from V and 3 from J, leaving 6 bases between them. This CDR3 spans 13 amino acids. CDR3 sequence: CASSDGLYNEQFF. CDR3 bases: TGTGCCAGCAGTGATGGACTCTACAATGAGCAGTTCTTC.

This rearrangement joins TRBV6-5 to TRBJ1-1; TRBD1 matches 9 bases. Unmatched junction bases numbered 7, after V lost 7 bases and J lost 1 base. The length of the CDR3 is 15 residues. Germline V gene sequence: CDR1 MNHEY, CDR2 SVGAGI. CDR3 sequence reads: CASKIPGQGNTEAFF. In nucleotides, the CDR3 is TGTGCCAGCAAGATACCGGGACAGGGGAACACTGAAGCTTTCTTT.

The chain has TRBV29-1 and TRBJ2-2; 7 nucleotides agree with TRBD1. V trimming: 6 bases; J trimming: 0 bases; junction bases outside the gene matches: 4. CDR1 and CDR2 (germline): SQVTM, ANQGSEA. The CDR3 length is 14 residues. Here the CDR3 reads CSVAGTANTGELFF. The CDR3 DNA reads as TGCAGCGTGGCCGGGACAGCGAACACCGGGGAGCTGTTTTTT.

The table lists this clone with a few counts. CDR3 coding DNA: TGTGCCAGCAGGGGGACAGGACCAGGTCAGCCCCAGCATTTT. Translating it yields CASRGTGPGQPQHF. This chain links TRBV6-5 with TRBJ1-5; 8 positions match TRBD1. The germline V gene has CDR1 MNHEY and CDR2 SVGAGI. The J segment lost 6 bases and the V segment lost 6 bases, leaving 7 bases of the junction unmatched. This CDR3 has 14 residues.

This clone was seen more than once but under ten times. The V gene is TRBV7-8, the J gene TRBJ1-5; D remains ambiguous. Germline V gene lookup returns CDR1 SGHVS and CDR2 FQNEAQ. This CDR3 has 16 residues. Trimming left V 1 base short and J 3 bases short, with 13 bases between. CDR3 sequence (DNA): TGTGCCAGCAGCTTAGTCGGCGAGAGGTACAATCAGCCCCAGCATTTT. This sequence encodes CASSLVGERYNQPQHF.

In DNA form, the CDR3 reads TGCGCCAGCAGCCAAGTTCCAACAGGGGTTGGCTATGGCTACACCTTC. It specifies CASSQVPTGVGYGYTF. The rearrangement links TRBV4-1 to TRBJ1-2; the match to TRBD1 covers 7 bases. CDR1 and CDR2 from the germline V gene are MGHRA and YSYEKL. The CDR3 is 16 amino acids. Trimming cost V 1 base and J 4 bases; bases outside gene matches: 9.

The chain joins TRBV15 to TRBJ2-7; 7 bases map to TRBD1. Germline lookup yields CDR1 LNHNV and CDR2 YYDKDF (reference sequence). Trimming cost V 8 bases and J 4 bases; bases outside gene matches: 5. The CDR3 loop spans 12 amino acids. CDR3 DNA sequence: TGTGCCACCCCAGGGGGAGTGTACGAGCAGTACTTC. Its protein product is CATPGGVYEQYF.